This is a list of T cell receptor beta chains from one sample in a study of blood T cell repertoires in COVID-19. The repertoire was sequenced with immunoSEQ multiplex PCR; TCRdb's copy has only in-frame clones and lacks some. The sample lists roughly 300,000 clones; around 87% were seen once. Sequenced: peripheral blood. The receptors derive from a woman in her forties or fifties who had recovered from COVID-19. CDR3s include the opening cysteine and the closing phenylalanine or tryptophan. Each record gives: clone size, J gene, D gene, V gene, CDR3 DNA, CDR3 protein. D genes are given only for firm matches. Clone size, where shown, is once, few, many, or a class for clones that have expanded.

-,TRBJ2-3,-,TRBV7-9,TGTGCCAGCAGCTTGGCCCACACAGATACGCAGTATTTT,CASSLAHTDTQYF
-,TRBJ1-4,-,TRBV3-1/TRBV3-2,TGTGCCAGCAGCCGGGAGTCCACTAATGAAAAACTGTTTTTT,CASSRESTNEKLFF
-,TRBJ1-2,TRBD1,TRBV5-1,TGCGCCAGCAGCTTGGGAGGGACAGGGGCCTTCTATGGCTACACCTTC,CASSLGGTGAFYGYTF
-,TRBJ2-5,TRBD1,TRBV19,TGTGCCAGTAGTAAAATCGGACAGGGGGAGACCCAGTACTTC,CASSKIGQGETQYF
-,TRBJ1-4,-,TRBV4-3,TGCGCCAGCAGCCAAGATCTACGGTTTAATGAAAAACTGTTTTTT,CASSQDLRFNEKLFF
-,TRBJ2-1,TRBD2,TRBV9,TGTGCCAGCAGCGTAACTAGCGGGAGTTTGTATGAGCAGTTCTTC,CASSVTSGSLYEQFF
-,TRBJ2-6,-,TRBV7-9,TGTGCCAGCAGCTTAGAACATGCCGGGGCCAACGTCCTGACTTTC,CASSLEHAGANVLTF
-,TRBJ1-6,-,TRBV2,TGTGCCAGCAGTGAATTCGGGTCTGGTTCACCCCTCCACTTT,CASSEFGSGSPLHF
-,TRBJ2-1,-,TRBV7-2,TGTGCCAGCAACACGGACAGCGGCTCCTACAATGAGCAGTTCTTC,CASNTDSGSYNEQFF
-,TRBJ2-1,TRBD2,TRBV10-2,TGCGCCAGCAGGGTAGCGGGGGGATACAATGAGCAGTTCTTC,CASRVAGGYNEQFF
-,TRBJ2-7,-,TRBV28,TGTGCCAGCAAACAGTCCTACGAGCAGTACTTC,CASKQSYEQYF
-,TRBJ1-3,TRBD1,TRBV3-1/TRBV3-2,TGTGCCAGCAGACGGACAGGTGAAGGAAACACCATATATTTT,CASRRTGEGNTIYF
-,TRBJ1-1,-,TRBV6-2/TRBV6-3,TGTGCCAGCAGTTACTCGATGGGCCAGGGGAACACTGAAGCTTTCTTT,CASSYSMGQGNTEAFF
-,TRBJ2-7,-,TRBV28,TGTGCCAGCAGTTTAGGAGGGACGGCCGTCTACGAGCAGTACTTC,CASSLGGTAVYEQYF
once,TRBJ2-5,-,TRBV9,TGTGCCAGCAGCGTAGCCCCTGGGAGGGAGACCCAGTACTTC,CASSVAPGRETQYF
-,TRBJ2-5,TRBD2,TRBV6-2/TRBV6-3,TGTGCCAGCAGTACTGGGTTTAGCGGGGGGGAGACCCAGTACTTC,CASSTGFSGGETQYF
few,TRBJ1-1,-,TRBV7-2,TGTGCCAGCAGCTTAGCTCCGGGGGAGGCTGAAGCTTTCTTT,CASSLAPGEAEAFF
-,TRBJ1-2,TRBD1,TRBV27,TGTGCCAGCAGTTCACAGGGGGCGCATAATGGCTACACCTTC,CASSSQGAHNGYTF
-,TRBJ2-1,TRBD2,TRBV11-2,TGTGCCAGCAGCTCCGGTCCTAGCGGCTACAATGAGCAGTTCTTC,CASSSGPSGYNEQFF
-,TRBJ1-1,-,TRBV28,TGTGCCAGCAGTTCAGGGGCCACTGAAGCTTTCTTT,CASSSGATEAFF
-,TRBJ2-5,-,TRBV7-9,TGTGCCAGCAGCTTAGGCGTACTAGATGAAGAGACCCAGTACTTC,CASSLGVLDEETQYF
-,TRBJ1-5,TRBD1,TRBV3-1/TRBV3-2,TGTGCCAGCAGTCAACAGGGGGCCTTTCAGCCCCAGCATTTT,CASSQQGAFQPQHF
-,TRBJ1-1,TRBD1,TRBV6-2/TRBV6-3,TGTGCCAGCAGTCAAGGGACAGACGCTTTCTTT,CASSQGTDAFF
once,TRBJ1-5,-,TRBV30,TGTGCCTGGAGTGTACGTGCGGGGTTAGGACAGCCCCAGCATTTT,CAWSVRAGLGQPQHF
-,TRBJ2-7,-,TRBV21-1,TGTGCCAGCAGCGCTATTGACAGGCCCGAGTTAAGCGAGCAGTACTTC,CASSAIDRPELSEQYF
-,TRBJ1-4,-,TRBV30,TGTGCCTGGAGTAGACAGGCAACTAATGAAAAACTGTTTTTT,CAWSRQATNEKLFF